This entry concerns a single T cell receptor (beta chain). No cognate antigen has been identified for it. No per-base quality is available; no much larger clone lies one base away. The data derive from a study of OX40 agonist ivuxolimab in advanced cancers. About the study as a whole: Ivuxolimab was an agonistic, fully human IgG2 monoclonal antibody directed against OX40 (CD134), a costimulatory receptor. Intravenous ivuxolimab was administered to patients every 2 weeks at six dose levels: 0.01, 0.1, 0.3, 1.5, 3 and 10 mg/kg. Of the roughly 52 dose-escalation patients, hepatocellular carcinoma was present in around 20, melanoma in around 15, renal cell carcinoma in 9 and head and neck cancer in 9. The dose-escalation cohort was roughly 80% male with a mean age of around 64 years, ranging from roughly 20 to 85. Prior anti-PD-1, anti-PD-L1 or anti-CTLA-4 therapy was permitted, and checkpoint inhibitors had been received by roughly two fifths of dose-escalation patients. Partial responses occurred in three dose-escalation patients: two with cutaneous melanoma and one with hepatocellular carcinoma. Peripheral TCRbeta sequencing aimed to test whether ivuxolimab altered TCR sequence diversity and caused clonal T-cell expansion. The paper describes the monotherapy dose-escalation part (N ≈ 49 patients) of the phase I trial of ivuxolimab.

Overall study outcomes, separate from this receptor: Low levels of normalized T-cell clonal expansion were also seen in some patients who did not respond. After ivuxolimab, CD8+ T cells had more expanded clones than CD4+ T cells on average. In the 0.1-3.0 mg/kg groups, partial responders had among the lowest normalized peripheral clonal expansion, particularly in CD8+ T cells. The antigen specificity of the clonally expanded peripheral T cells was not determined. At doses of 0.1 to 3.0 mg/kg, clonal expansion of both CD4+ and CD8+ T cells in blood was seen between baseline and week 6.

The trial excluded patients who had a history of autoimmune disease or who were on systemic immunosuppression. Peripheral blood for TCR sequencing was collected from all dose cohorts at baseline, on cycle 4 day 1, and on cycle 7 day 1. The samples were taken from a phase I, first-in-human, multicenter, open-label dose-escalation trial of ivuxolimab. Adults with locally advanced or metastatic head and neck squamous cell, hepatocellular, melanoma or renal cell carcinoma were enrolled in the trial. Before TCR sequencing, CD4+ T cells and CD8+ T cells were sorted from peripheral blood as separate populations. Trimming removed 1 base from V and 7 bases from J; the gene matches leave 5 bases unexplained. The germline V gene specifies SNHLY as CDR1 and FYNNEI as CDR2. There are 15 amino acids in the CDR3, from cysteine to phenylalanine inclusive. Only the CDR3 DNA is retained, 45 bases long and in frame from the first base.

To sequence the TCRbeta CDR3 region, genomic DNA was isolated from the sorted cells. TCRbeta CDR3 regions were sequenced using the immunoSEQ Assay. Entries here come from immuneACCESS through TCRdb and include only in-frame sequences with V and J called. Some clones fail to appear in such tables; in the studies checked, an unresolved V gene covers under half of the shortfall, and the cause of the remainder is unknown. Across this sample there are about 34,000 clones, with about 93% seen only once. The ten top clones hold roughly 4.2% of the sample. The source was CD4+ or CD8+ T cells sorted from blood, collected in a trial of the OX40 agonist ivuxolimab. The source of this sequence is an adult with an advanced solid tumor such as melanoma, head and neck, liver or kidney cancer. Rearrangement joined TRBV2 to TRBJ2-1; 9 bases in between match TRBD2. The DNA sequence reads TGTGCCAGCAGTGAAGGGATCCTAGCGGGAAATGAGCAGTTCTTC. It specifies CASSEGILAGNEQFF.